This T cell receptor beta chain was captured by sequencing in a study of Graves' ophthalmopathy and Graves' hyperthyroidism. Many counts were recorded for this clonotype. Transcripts of RNA were the source for amplifying TCR beta CDR3 regions. An initial RT-PCR round employing HTBI primers preceded a second-round multiplex PCR. Using its own MiXCR run on the multiplex PCR reads, TCRdb lists one record per CDR3 protein. The sample holds hundreds of thousands of distinct CDR3 sequences, over 40% seen once. CDR3 length: 16 residues. Per the germline V gene, CDR1 is ENHRY and CDR2 is SYGVKD. After removal of 10 bases from V and 3 bases from J, the junction contained 14 bases not matched to a gene.

This receptor was identified in an adult man with Graves' ophthalmopathy. The chain carries TRBV10-3 and TRBJ2-2; 7 nucleotides agree with TRBD2. The source material was peripheral blood. The CDR3 coding sequence is TGTGCCAGCAGCCTTAAGCAGGGAGGGCACACCGGGGAGCTGTTTTTT. This translates into CASSLKQGGHTGELFF.